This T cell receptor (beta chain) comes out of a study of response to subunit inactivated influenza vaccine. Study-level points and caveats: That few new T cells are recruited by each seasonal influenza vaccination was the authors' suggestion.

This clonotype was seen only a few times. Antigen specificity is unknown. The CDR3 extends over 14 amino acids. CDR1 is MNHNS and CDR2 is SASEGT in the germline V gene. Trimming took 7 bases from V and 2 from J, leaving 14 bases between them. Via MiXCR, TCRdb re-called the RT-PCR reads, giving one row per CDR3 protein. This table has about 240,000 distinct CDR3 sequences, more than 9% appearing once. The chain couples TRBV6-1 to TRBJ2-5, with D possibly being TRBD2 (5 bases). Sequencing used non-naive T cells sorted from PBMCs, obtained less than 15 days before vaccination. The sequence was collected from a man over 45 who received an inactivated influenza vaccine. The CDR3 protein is CASTPGRRQETQYF. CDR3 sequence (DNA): TGTGCCAGCACTCCGGGGAGAAGGCAAGAGACCCAGTACTTC.